This T cell receptor beta chain came from a study of cytomegalovirus exposure and HLA in healthy donors (dated by TCRdb to about 2017). About the study as a whole: According to a later analysis, one platform produced both the 110 or so validation repertoires and the 700 or so repertoires of the first cohort. The study was designed to test whether signatures of past pathogen exposure could be identified by cataloging public T cell receptors. Besides the first cohort of roughly 640 subjects, a separate validation cohort made up of over 100 different subjects was used. To predict cytomegalovirus infection status, the study combined high-throughput TCR immunosequencing, statistical association of individual TCRs with disease status, and machine learning.

The donors belonged to the validation cohort of 90 to 150 subjects, which was separate from the roughly 680-subject first cohort. Based on the germline V gene, the CDR1 and CDR2 sequences are LGHNA and YNFKEQ. The CDR3, cysteine through phenylalanine, is 14 amino acids long. The kept DNA is CDR3 alone, 42 bases in frame from the first base. The junction carries 7 bases between V and J, which are trimmed by 1 base and 1 base respectively. Libraries came from the immunoSEQ multiplex PCR assay. Concerning the study's data processing: A statistical classification framework was built to diagnose cytomegalovirus status from the catalog of TCR beta chain sequences. Here the immuneACCESS table is served through TCRdb, limited to in-frame sequences with V and J called. Missing clones are a known gap in these copies; in checked studies unresolved V genes cover under half, and the rest lacks a known reason. The DNA gave D and trimming, while V, J and clone size come from that table. This sample has 76,000 or so clones in its table, and 94% of those were observed once. The top ten constitute 2.1% of the sample.

This clone was picked up one time. Its antigen target is currently unknown. Base qualities are missing; no much larger clone stands one base away. Summary of the overall study and its limitations: A later analysis lacked HLA typing for the validation cohort, so it scored co-occurrence in that cohort across all 110 or so repertoires. A total of roughly 160 TCR beta chains were listed by the study as associated with cytomegalovirus. Subsequent analysis determined that TCRs grouped into clusters in the first cohort also showed a tendency toward co-occurrence across the 120 or so validation repertoires, and approximately 93% of cluster scores exceeded 0. The classifier was reported to diagnose cytomegalovirus status with high specificity and sensitivity in both the original and validation cohorts. Across donors, most TCR sequences were observed very rarely, whereas some public TCRs were present in many individuals. A few of the identified cytomegalovirus-associated TCR beta chains were confirmed in vitro to be specific for cytomegalovirus antigens. It was suggested by the authors that the approach could potentially be generalized to other disease states and immunological phenotypes.

The material sequenced was PBMCs. Rearrangement joined TRBV4-2 to TRBJ1-1; the D gene is perhaps TRBD1, from 6 matching bases. This sequence originates from a woman between 18 and 29 years old in good health and CMV-seronegative. CDR3 loop: CASSQGGQNTEAFF. In nucleotide form, the sequence is TGTGCCAGCAGCCAAGGGGGACAGAACACTGAAGCTTTCTTT.